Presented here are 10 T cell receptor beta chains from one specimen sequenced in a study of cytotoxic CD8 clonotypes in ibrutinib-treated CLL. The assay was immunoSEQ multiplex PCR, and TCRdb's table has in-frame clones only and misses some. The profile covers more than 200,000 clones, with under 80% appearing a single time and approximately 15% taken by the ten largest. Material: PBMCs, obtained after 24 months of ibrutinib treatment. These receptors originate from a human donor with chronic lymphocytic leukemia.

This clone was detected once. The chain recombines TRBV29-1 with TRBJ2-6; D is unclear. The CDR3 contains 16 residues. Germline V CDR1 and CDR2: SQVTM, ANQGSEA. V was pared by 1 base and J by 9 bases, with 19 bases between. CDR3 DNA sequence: TGCAGCGTTGAAGGCGGAATCCCGGGCTCCCTCAACGTCCTGACTTTC. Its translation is CSVEGGIPGSLNVLTF.

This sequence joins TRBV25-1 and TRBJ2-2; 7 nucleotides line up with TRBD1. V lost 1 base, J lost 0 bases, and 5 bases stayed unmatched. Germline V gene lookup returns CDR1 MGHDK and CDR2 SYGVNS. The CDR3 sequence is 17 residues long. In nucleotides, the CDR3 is TGTGCCAGCAGTGAATGGGAAGGGGGCGCGAACACCGGGGAGCTGTTTTTT. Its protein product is CASSEWEGGANTGELFF.

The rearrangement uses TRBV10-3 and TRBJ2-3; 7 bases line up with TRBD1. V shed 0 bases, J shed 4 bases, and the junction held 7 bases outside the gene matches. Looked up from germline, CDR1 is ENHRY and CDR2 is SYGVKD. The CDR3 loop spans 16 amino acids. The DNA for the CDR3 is TGTGCCATCAGTGAGTCTCGAGGGGGCAACTCAGATACGCAGTATTTT. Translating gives CAISESRGGNSDTQYF.

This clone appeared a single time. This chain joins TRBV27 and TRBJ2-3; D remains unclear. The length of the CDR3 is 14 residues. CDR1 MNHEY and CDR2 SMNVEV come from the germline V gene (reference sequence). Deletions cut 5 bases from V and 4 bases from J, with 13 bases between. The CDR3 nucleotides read TGTGCCAGCAGTACTCTCAGACCATCAGATACGCAGTATTTT. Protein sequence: CASSTLRPSDTQYF.

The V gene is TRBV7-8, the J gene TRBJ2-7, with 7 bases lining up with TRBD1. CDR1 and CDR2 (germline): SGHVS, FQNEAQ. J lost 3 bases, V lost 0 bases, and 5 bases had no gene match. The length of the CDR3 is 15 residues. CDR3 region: CASSLAQGDYYEQYF. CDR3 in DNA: TGTGCCAGCAGCTTAGCCCAGGGGGATTACTACGAGCAGTACTTC.

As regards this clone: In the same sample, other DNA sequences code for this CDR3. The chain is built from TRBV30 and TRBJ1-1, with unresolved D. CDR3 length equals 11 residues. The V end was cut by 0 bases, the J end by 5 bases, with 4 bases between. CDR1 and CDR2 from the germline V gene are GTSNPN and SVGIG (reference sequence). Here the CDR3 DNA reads TGTGCCTGGAGTGTAGGGACTGAAGCTTTCTTT. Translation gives CAWSVGTEAFF.

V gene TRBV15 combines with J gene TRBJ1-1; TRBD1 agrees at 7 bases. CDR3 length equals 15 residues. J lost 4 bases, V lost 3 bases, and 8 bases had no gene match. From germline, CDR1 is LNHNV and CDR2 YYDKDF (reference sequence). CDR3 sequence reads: CATSRRRGPGTEAFF. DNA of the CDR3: TGTGCCACCAGCAGGAGGAGGGGGCCGGGCACTGAAGCTTTCTTT.

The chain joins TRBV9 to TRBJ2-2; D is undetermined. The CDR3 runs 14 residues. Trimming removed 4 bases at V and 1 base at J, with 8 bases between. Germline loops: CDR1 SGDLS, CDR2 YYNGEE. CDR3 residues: CASSPSQNTGELFF. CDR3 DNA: TGTGCCAGCAGCCCCTCACAGAACACCGGGGAGCTGTTTTTT.

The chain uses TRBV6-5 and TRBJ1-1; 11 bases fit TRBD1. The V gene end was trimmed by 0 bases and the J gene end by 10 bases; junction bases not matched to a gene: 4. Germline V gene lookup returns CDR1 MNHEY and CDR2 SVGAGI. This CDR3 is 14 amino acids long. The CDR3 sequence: CASSYSGQGAAAFF. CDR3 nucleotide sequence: TGTGCCAGCAGTTACTCAGGACAGGGGGCAGCAGCTTTCTTT.

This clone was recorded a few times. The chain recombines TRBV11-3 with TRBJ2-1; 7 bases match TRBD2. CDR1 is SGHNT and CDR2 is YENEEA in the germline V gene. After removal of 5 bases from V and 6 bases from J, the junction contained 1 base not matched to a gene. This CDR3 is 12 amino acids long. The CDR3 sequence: CASSGGVNEQFF. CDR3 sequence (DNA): TGTGCCAGCAGCGGGGGGGTCAATGAGCAGTTCTTC.